These 21 T cell receptor beta chains came from one sample sequenced in a study of control samples from healthy donors and cancer patients. TCRdb's copy holds only in-frame clones and misses some; the assay was immunoSEQ multiplex PCR. The table includes about 130,000 clones, approximately 90% detected once. Sequenced: blood. These receptors were obtained from a man in his late teens or twenties in good health.

This clone is a singleton in its sample. The chain couples TRBV7-2 to TRBJ2-1; 8 bases line up with TRBD2. The CDR3 contains 14 residues. The ends lost 4 bases at V and 8 bases at J; junction bases unmatched: 7. From germline, CDR1 is SGHTA and CDR2 FQGNSA. The CDR3 region has the DNA TGTGCCAGCAGCTCGGGACTAGTCGTCCATGAGCAGTTCTTC. It translates to CASSSGLVVHEQFF. The variable domain in full, with the rest retrieved from reference TRBV7-2 and TRBJ2-1, is GAGVSQSPSNKVTEKGKDVELRCDPISGHTALYWYRQSLGQGLEFLIYFQGNSAPDKSGLPSDRFSAERTGGSVSTLTIQRTQQEDSAVYLCASSSGLVVHEQFFGPGTRLTVL.

J is TRBJ1-2 and V is TRBV7-8, with D perhaps TRBD1 (5 bases). This CDR3 spans 13 amino acids. Trimming shortened V by 5 bases and J by 3 bases, and 10 bases separated the two germline ends. CDR1 is SGHVS, CDR2 FQNEAQ, per germline. This chain's CDR3 is CASSRDRYYGYTF. Written as DNA, the CDR3 is TGTGCCAGCAGCCGGGACCGCTACTATGGCTACACCTTC.

Only a few counts were recorded for this clone. This chain connects TRBV28 to TRBJ1-2; D is uncertain. CDR1 MDHEN and CDR2 SYDVKM come from the germline V gene. V lost 11 bases to trimming and J lost 0 bases, with 19 bases between them. The CDR3 covers 15 residues. CDR3 DNA: TGTGCCGCTGACGGGATTACGCCGACTAACTATGGCTACACCTTC. Its protein is CAADGITPTNYGYTF.

The J gene is TRBJ1-2, the V gene TRBV15, with D perhaps TRBD1 (5 bases). CDR3 size: 14 residues. Germline V gene sequence: CDR1 LNHNV, CDR2 YYDKDF (reference sequence). The V end was cut by 0 bases, the J end by 7 bases, with 12 bases between. As DNA, the CDR3 is TGTGCCACCAGCAGAGATATGCAGGGTCTTGGCTACACCTTC. Residues: CATSRDMQGLGYTF.

The chain carries TRBV7-6 and TRBJ2-1; 7 nucleotides line up with TRBD2. V lost 5 bases to trimming and J lost 7 bases; unmatched junction nucleotides: 11. The CDR3 sequence is 15 residues long. Germline V gene sequence: CDR1 SGHVS, CDR2 FNYEAQ. CDR3 loop: CASSRGAAGVNEQFF. DNA of the CDR3: TGTGCCAGCAGCAGGGGCGCGGCGGGGGTGAATGAGCAGTTCTTC.

This clone was observed a single time. V gene TRBV19 combines with J gene TRBJ1-1, with D tentatively TRBD1 (5 bases). The CDR3 is made up of 14 amino acids. The V gene's germline CDR1 is LNHDA and CDR2 SQIVND (reference sequence). V dropped 2 bases and J dropped 6 bases, with 13 bases sitting between them. The chain's CDR3 is CASSISGGSAEAFF. The CDR3 DNA reads TGTGCCAGTAGTATATCGGGGGGGTCTGCTGAAGCTTTCTTT.

The chain employs TRBV6-4 and TRBJ1-2; no reliable D call. CDR3 length: 12 residues. Per germline, CDR1 MRHNA and CDR2 SNTAGT. Trimming pared 4 bases from V and 3 bases from J, leaving 6 bases between. The CDR3 DNA reads as TGTGCCAGCAGTGGGGGAGACTATGGCTACACCTTC. Its translation: CASSGGDYGYTF.

This clone came up once. The rearrangement links TRBV4-1 to TRBJ2-5, with 9 bases matching TRBD2. Germline CDR1 MGHRA, CDR2 YSYEKL. The ends lost 4 bases at V and 1 base at J; junction bases unmatched: 7. The CDR3 sequence is 16 residues long. The CDR3 DNA reads TGCGCCAGCAGCCGACGCTCAGCGGGGGGCCAAGAGACCCAGTACTTC. This encodes CASSRRSAGGQETQYF.

The chain's CDR3 is CASIGLGYGYTF. The CDR3 coding sequence is TGTGCCAGTATAGGCCTCGGGTATGGCTACACCTTC. The chain employs TRBV19 and TRBJ1-2; D uncertain. The CDR3 runs 12 residues. CDR1 is LNHDA and CDR2 is SQIVND in the germline V gene (reference sequence). The V end lost 7 bases, the J end lost 5 bases, and 11 bases lay between the germline ends.

The chain is built from TRBV25-1 and TRBJ1-2, with D possibly being TRBD1 (5 bases). The CDR3 has 14 residues. The germline CDR1 and CDR2 sequences are MGHDK and SYGVNS. V lost 4 bases to trimming and J lost 5 bases, with 14 bases between them. CDR3 region: CASSGQRALYGYTF. CDR3 bases: TGTGCCAGCAGTGGACAGAGAGCCCTATATGGCTACACCTTC.

This sequence joins TRBV4-1 and TRBJ1-4, with 7 bases identical to TRBD1. This CDR3 contains 16 residues. Unmatched junction bases numbered 6, after V lost 1 base and J lost 4 bases. The germline V gene has CDR1 MGHRA and CDR2 YSYEKL. The CDR3 loop reads CASSQGYGTVNEKLFF. The CDR3 nucleotides read TGCGCCAGCAGCCAAGGGTACGGGACAGTTAATGAAAAACTGTTTTTT.

The rearrangement links TRBV30 to TRBJ2-7; D remains ambiguous. V was cut by 0 bases and J by 9 bases, with 12 bases left in between. Germline CDR1 and CDR2: GTSNPN and SVGIG (reference sequence). The CDR3 has 12 residues. This chain's CDR3 is CAWSVRSDWQYF. Here the CDR3 DNA reads TGTGCCTGGAGTGTACGGTCAGACTGGCAGTACTTC.

The chain uses TRBV10-3 and TRBJ2-3, with a tentative D call TRBD1 (6 bases). Deletions cut 8 bases from V and 1 base from J, with 13 bases between. In germline, CDR1 is ENHRY, CDR2 SYGVKD. The CDR3 extends over 14 amino acids. The CDR3 is CAIGPTGRTDTQYF. The CDR3 DNA follows: TGTGCCATCGGCCCGACAGGACGCACAGATACGCAGTATTTT.

J is TRBJ1-1 and V is TRBV7-3; D is possibly TRBD1 (5 bases). In germline, CDR1 is SGHTA, CDR2 FQGTGA. With 1 base removed from V and 3 bases from J, the gap between germline ends came to 9 bases. CDR3 length: 14 residues. This CDR3 reads CASSLNAGHTEAFF. CDR3 DNA sequence: TGTGCCAGCAGCTTAAACGCGGGACACACTGAAGCTTTCTTT.

The chain is built from TRBV27 and TRBJ2-6; D not certain. V was shortened by 4 bases and J by 3 bases, with 10 bases between the two germline ends. CDR3 size: 15 residues. The germline V gene has CDR1 MNHEY and CDR2 SMNVEV (reference sequence). This CDR3 is CASSSMAVGANVLTF. As DNA, the CDR3 is TGTGCCAGCAGTTCGATGGCAGTTGGGGCCAACGTCCTGACTTTC. The variable domain in full, with the rest retrieved from reference TRBV27 and TRBJ2-6, is EAQVTQNPRYLITVTGKKLTVTCSQNMNHEYMSWYRQDPGLGLRQIYYSMNVEVTDKGDVPEGYKVSRKEKRNFPLILESPSPNQTSLYFCASSSMAVGANVLTFGAGSRLTVL.

This chain connects TRBV11-2 to TRBJ2-7; 13 nucleotides match TRBD2. Looked up from germline, CDR1 is SGHAT and CDR2 is FQNNGV. The CDR3 consists of 16 residues. The V segment lost 0 bases and the J segment 3 bases; nucleotides outside the gene matches: 2. The CDR3 nucleotides are TGTGCCAGCAGCTTAGAGGGACTAGCGGGGAGCTACGAGCAGTACTTC. Translated: CASSLEGLAGSYEQYF.

The chain recombines TRBV5-1 with TRBJ2-2; no clear D. CDR1 and CDR2 (germline): SGHRS, YFSETQ. This CDR3 spans 14 amino acids. Trimming left V 4 bases short and J 1 base short, with 8 bases between. DNA of the CDR3: TGCGCCAGCAGCGGGGTGATGAACACCGGGGAGCTGTTTTTT. Its protein product is CASSGVMNTGELFF.

The J gene is TRBJ2-2, the V gene TRBV6-4; D might be TRBD1 (6 bases). Trimming removed 6 bases from V and 2 bases from J, with 7 bases in between. Germline lookup yields CDR1 MRHNA and CDR2 SNTAGT. This CDR3 spans 13 amino acids. This CDR3 is CASSGTNTGELFF. In nucleotides, the CDR3 is TGTGCCAGCAGCGGGACAAACACCGGGGAGCTGTTTTTT.

The chain combines TRBV11-1 with TRBJ1-1, with D perhaps TRBD1 (5 bases). Germline lookup yields CDR1 SGHAT and CDR2 FQDESV (reference sequence). Trimming pared 5 bases from V and 6 bases from J, leaving 16 bases between. The CDR3 extends over 14 amino acids. The CDR3 reads CASSPHRRRPEAFF. The DNA for the CDR3 is TGTGCCAGCAGCCCTCACAGGAGGCGCCCTGAAGCTTTCTTT.

This clone was observed a few times. The V call is TRBV7-2, the J call TRBJ2-7; TRBD2 agrees at 8 bases. This CDR3 region has 18 residues. Germline CDR1 SGHTA, CDR2 FQGNSA. After removal of 4 bases from V and 0 bases from J, the junction contained 14 bases not matched to a gene. DNA of the CDR3: TGTGCCAGCAGCTATAGGGCTAGCGGGCCCTTCAGCTCCTACGAGCAGTACTTC. Encoded protein: CASSYRASGPFSSYEQYF.

The chain recombines TRBV5-1 with TRBJ2-5; D could derive from TRBD1 or TRBD2 (5 bases each). CDR1 SGHRS and CDR2 YFSETQ come from the germline V gene. Between the trimmed V and J ends, which lost 0 bases and 3 bases, there was a span of 9 bases. The CDR3 is 14 residues long. The CDR3 DNA reads as TGCGCCAGCAGCTTGGCCGTGGGGGAAGAGACCCAGTACTTC. It yields the protein CASSLAVGEETQYF.